The clone carrying this T cell receptor beta chain was detected only once. Original methodology: How many nucleated cells were present was estimated from reference gene primer amplification. Here immunoSEQ multiplex PCR was the method, and the copy in TCRdb shows in-frame clones only, minus some. That table gives V, J and clone size, and the DNA gave D and trimming. The data hold about 260,000 clones, with 87% observed a single time. The data stem from a study of blood T cell repertoires in COVID-19. V lost 4 bases to trimming and J lost 6 bases; unmatched junction nucleotides: 9. The CDR3 runs to 15 residues. Germline V CDR1 and CDR2: GTSNPN, SVGIG (reference sequence).

The gene calls are TRBV30 and TRBJ1-6, with TRBD1 matching over 7 bases. The origin of this receptor is a woman aged 40 to 55 who had recovered from COVID-19. The sequencing input was peripheral blood. CDR3 in amino acids: CAWIISGTANSPLHF. For the CDR3, the DNA is TGTGCCTGGATAATTAGCGGGACAGCTAATTCACCCCTCCACTTT.